The 13 T cell receptor beta chains in this list originate from one sample, sequenced in a study of blood T cell repertoires in COVID-19. Assay used: immunoSEQ multiplex PCR; TCRdb lists only in-frame clones, some missing. The sample has about 250,000 clones, more than 70% seen once. Sequencing was performed on peripheral blood. These receptors originate from a man older than 75 with acute or convalescent COVID-19.

The chain has TRBV5-1 and TRBJ2-2; D is unclear. V lost 1 base, J lost 4 bases, and 14 bases lay in between. The CDR3 covers 16 residues. Per the germline V gene, CDR1 is SGHRS and CDR2 is YFSETQ. The CDR3 DNA reads TGCGCCAGCAGCTTGCCGTTCGTGGGCCTCACCGGGGAGCTGTTTTTT. Protein product: CASSLPFVGLTGELFF.

The chain links TRBV4-1 to TRBJ1-3, with a weak D call TRBD1 (5 bases). The CDR3 contains 16 residues. V was clipped by 1 base and J by 1 base, with 11 bases between them. The V gene's germline CDR1 is MGHRA and CDR2 YSYEKL. CDR3: CASSQGGDWSGNTIYF. CDR3 DNA: TGCGCCAGCAGCCAAGGTGGGGACTGGTCTGGAAACACCATATATTTT.

The J gene is TRBJ2-7, the V gene TRBV5-1, with D possibly being TRBD1 (6 bases). Deletions cut 2 bases from V and 4 bases from J, with 25 bases between. The CDR3 is made up of 18 amino acids. Germline values: CDR1 SGHRS, CDR2 YFSETQ. CDR3 DNA: TGCGCCAGCAGCTTCCTTAACCGACAGGTAAATGGTTTGTACGAGCAGTACTTC. The encoded protein is CASSFLNRQVNGLYEQYF.

This clone was detected a few times. This chain links TRBV19 with TRBJ1-6; D gene ambiguous. This CDR3 spans 15 amino acids. Trimming stripped 6 bases from V and 0 bases from J, with 9 bases between. Germline CDR1 is LNHDA and CDR2 is SQIVND (reference sequence). The CDR3 bases are TGTGCCAGTAGCTCACTAAGCTCCTATAATTCACCCCTCCACTTT. Its protein product is CASSSLSSYNSPLHF.

The gene calls are TRBV3-1 (or the pseudogene TRBV3-2) and TRBJ2-3, with 10 nucleotides matching TRBD2. Germline V lookup: CDR1 LGHDT, CDR2 YNNKEL (reference sequence). This CDR3 comprises 16 residues. With V trimmed by 5 bases and J by 5 bases, 10 bases remained unmatched. This CDR3 reads CASSKRVAGGGDTQYF. DNA for the CDR3: TGTGCCAGCAGCAAGCGAGTAGCGGGGGGTGGAGATACGCAGTATTTT.

The genes are TRBV5-1 and TRBJ2-1, with 10 bases that match TRBD2. Germline lookup yields CDR1 SGHRS and CDR2 YFSETQ. The CDR3 has 15 residues. V was pared by 2 bases and J by 8 bases, with 7 bases of the junction left unmatched. The CDR3 reads CASSFGLAALDEQFF. The CDR3 DNA is TGCGCCAGCAGCTTTGGACTAGCGGCTTTGGATGAGCAGTTCTTC.

The CDR3 loop reads CASSQGTGGPETQYF. CDR3 sequence (DNA): TGCGCCAGCAGCCAAGGGACGGGGGGGCCAGAGACCCAGTACTTC. The chain is built from TRBV4-1 and TRBJ2-5; 8 bases fit TRBD2. Germline assignment: CDR1 MGHRA and CDR2 YSYEKL. Germline trimming cut 1 base from V and 4 bases from J; bases unmatched to any gene: 5. The CDR3 is made up of 15 amino acids.

This rearrangement joins TRBV6-1 to TRBJ1-5; D gene unclear. The V end lost 2 bases, the J end lost 6 bases, and 20 bases lay between the germline ends. Per germline, CDR1 MNHNS and CDR2 SASEGT. The CDR3 extends over 17 amino acids. The CDR3 DNA follows: TGTGCCAGCAGTGAAACCTTACGAGCGACGCGAGGTCAGCCCCAGCATTTT. Protein: CASSETLRATRGQPQHF.

CDR3 DNA sequence: TGTGCCAGCAGTATTCTTCTAGAGTCGGATGAGCAGTTCTTC. Encoded protein: CASSILLESDEQFF. The chain carries TRBV2 and TRBJ2-1; no reliable D call. There are 14 residues in the CDR3. Trimming pared 5 bases from V and 8 bases from J, leaving 16 bases between. The V gene's germline CDR1 is SNHLY and CDR2 FYNNEI.

This sequence joins TRBV5-1 and TRBJ2-1; D gene unclear. This CDR3 is 14 amino acids long. Germline CDR1 is SGHRS and CDR2 is YFSETQ. V was cut by 2 bases and J by 1 base, with 7 bases left in between. The CDR3: CASSFGVSYNEQFF. The CDR3, as DNA: TGCGCCAGCAGCTTCGGAGTTTCCTACAATGAGCAGTTCTTC. Together with reference TRBV5-1 and TRBJ2-1, the CDR3 gives the full variable domain: KAGVTQTPRYLIKTRGQQVTLSCSPISGHRSVSWYQQTPGQGLQFLFEYFSETQRNKGNFPGRFSGRQFSNSRSEMNVSTLELGDSALYLCASSFGVSYNEQFFGPGTRLTVL.

The chain recombines TRBV5-6 with TRBJ1-2; 8 positions match TRBD1. This CDR3 has 13 amino acids. J gave up 10 bases and V 1 base, and 6 bases lay outside the gene matches. Looked up from germline, CDR1 is SGHDT and CDR2 is YYEEEE. This CDR3 reads CASSLWTGRVYTF. CDR3 coding DNA: TGTGCCAGCAGCTTGTGGACAGGGAGAGTCTACACCTTC.

The V gene is TRBV24-1, the J gene TRBJ2-1; no definite D call. In germline, CDR1 is KGHDR, CDR2 SFDVKD. The CDR3 loop spans 13 amino acids. V lost 3 bases, J lost 9 bases, and 11 bases lay in between. CDR3 coding DNA: TGTGCCACCAGTGATATAGATTCCGGTGAGCAGTTCTTC. Translation: CATSDIDSGEQFF.

The genes are TRBV7-2 and TRBJ1-2, with TRBD1 as a possible D gene (5 bases). V was cut by 2 bases and J by 7 bases, with 17 bases left in between. Germline V gene lookup returns CDR1 SGHTA and CDR2 FQGNSA. The CDR3 consists of 15 residues. CDR3 region: CASSLNAGQGGGYTF. CDR3 nucleotide sequence: TGTGCCAGCAGCTTAAATGCAGGGCAGGGCGGTGGCTACACCTTC.